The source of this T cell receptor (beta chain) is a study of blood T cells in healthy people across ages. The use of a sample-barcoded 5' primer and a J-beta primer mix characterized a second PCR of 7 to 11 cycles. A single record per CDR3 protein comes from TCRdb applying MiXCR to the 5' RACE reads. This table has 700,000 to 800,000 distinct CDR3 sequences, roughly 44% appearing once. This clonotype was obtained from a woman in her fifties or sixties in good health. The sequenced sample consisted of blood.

The CDR3 DNA reads as TGCAGTGCTCCGGGACATCTAGATTATGGCTACACCTTC. Its protein product is CSAPGHLDYGYTF. This chain links TRBV20-1 with TRBJ1-2, with a weak D call TRBD1 (6 bases). The CDR3 spans 13 residues. Germline CDR1 and CDR2: DFQATT and SNEGSKA (reference sequence). Trimming removed 5 bases from V and 5 bases from J, with 15 bases in between.